This TCR beta chain came from a study of T-cell reconstitution after alpha-beta-depleted transplantation in children. Study-level points and caveats: The origin of high day-60 TCRbeta diversity in some patients lay in surviving recipient T cells and thymic progenitors. T-cell counts and diversity at one year following transplant were attributed mainly to newly produced T cells.

With respect to this clonotype: Its antigen is not identified.

Construction of the TCRbeta library involved unique molecular identifiers. TCRdb processed the PCR reads anew with MiXCR; each CDR3 protein has one entry. The table records 300,000 to 400,000 distinct CDR3 sequences, roughly 15% of them present only once. The clonotype was recovered from a male patient under 10 years old who had a stem cell transplant for acute lymphoblastic leukemia, so the T cells may come from the graft donor. The specimen was PBMCs, mostly from graft donor cells, collected 360 days after TCRalphabeta/CD19-depleted stem cell transplant.

The CDR3 DNA reads as TGTGCCAGCAGTTTGTCCGGGACAGGGGCCTACGAGCAGTACTTC. Its protein is CASSLSGTGAYEQYF. The genes are TRBV28 and TRBJ2-7, with 10 bases matching TRBD1. This CDR3 comprises 15 residues. After removal of 3 bases from V and 2 bases from J, the junction contained 4 bases not matched to a gene. Germline assignment: CDR1 MDHEN and CDR2 SYDVKM.